What follows describes a single T cell receptor (beta chain). RNA totalling about 0.45 to 1 ug underwent reverse transcription with random hexamers. A multiplex approach, immunoSEQ multiplex PCR, amplified TCR beta CDR3 across 54 Vbeta and 13 Jbeta. Using its own MiXCR run on the immunoSEQ multiplex PCR reads, TCRdb lists one record per CDR3 protein. The repertoire holds 100,000 to 150,000 distinct CDR3 sequences, with more than 85% as singletons. V was cut by 1 base and J by 4 bases, with 10 bases left in between. The CDR3 contains 15 residues. Germline V CDR1 and CDR2: SGHVS, FNYEAQ. This specimen belongs to a study of CD8 T cells in Susac syndrome. The multiple sclerosis controls were treatment-naive patients affected by stable or active relapsing-remitting disease.

The V call is TRBV7-6, the J call TRBJ2-2; the D is unclear. The receptor was derived from a human donor with multiple sclerosis. Sequencing was carried out using CD8+ T cells from PBMCs. The CDR3 is CASSLEVVSTGELFF. The CDR3 nucleotides are TGTGCCAGCAGCTTAGAGGTGGTCAGCACCGGGGAGCTGTTTTTT.